Detailed here is one TCR beta chain. This clone was found once. No antigen is known for it. No base-level quality is on record; no much larger clone is a single base apart. The data were taken from a study of T cell changes during pregnancy in multiple sclerosis (dated by TCRdb to the late 2010s). Context from the whole study: In women with multiple sclerosis, the researchers looked at how the T cell repertoire shifted as pregnancy progressed.

Inclusive of the bounding cysteine and phenylalanine, the CDR3 is 13 residues long. The entry retains the CDR3 DNA only, 39 bases that are in frame from base 1. Reading the germline V gene gives CDR1 MDHEN and CDR2 SYDVKM. Trimming at the junction amounts to 7 bases on V and 2 bases on J, and the germline ends lie 12 bases apart. The protocol used for the library was the immunoSEQ multiplex PCR assay. TCRdb stores this immuneACCESS table with in-frame sequences only. Part of the clones is absent; in the studies checked, under half of the shortfall reflects unresolved V genes, and no reason is known for the rest. The sample table records around 40,000 clones; about nine tenths of these occur just once. 0.6% to 0.9% of the sample belongs to the ten largest clones.

This sequence originates from a female donor in good health, enrolled as a control in a pregnancy study. Sample: CD4+ T cells from peripheral blood mononuclear cells, taken after pregnancy. Rearrangement joined TRBV28 to TRBJ2-7; possibly the D gene is TRBD2, per 5 matching bases. CDR3 loop: CASKDYLAYEQYF. The sequenced DNA: TGTGCCAGCAAAGACTACCTGGCCTACGAGCAGTACTTC.